This entry describes one TCR beta chain. Antigen unknown. This CDR3 comprises 16 residues. Germline V gene data show CDR1 as LNHNV and CDR2 as YYDKDF (reference sequence). Germline trimming cut 9 bases from V and 3 bases from J; bases unmatched to any gene: 14. The table came from immunoSEQ multiplex PCR; TCRdb's copy has only in-frame clones and leaves some out. The sample consists of some 20,000 clones, more than 60% of them appearing once. CD4+ T cells from unexposed donors were obtained before the COVID-19 pandemic (2011-2018). CD4+ T cells were isolated from the cells after around 10 days of culture. About 1.9 million PBMCs per well were cultured with about 9.4 IU/ml IL-2. On days 3 and 7, cultures got half fresh IL-2 medium. The data stem from a study of CD4 T cells in relation to SARS-CoV-2 and coronaviruses. About the research overall: The negative reference was HIV-1 Nef peptide pool or peptide-free culture. Shared crossreactive spike epitopes were mapped to their HLA restriction.

What was sequenced was CD4+ T cells from PBMCs, cultured in vitro. The rearrangement joins TRBV15 to TRBJ1-1; 9 bases line up with TRBD1. This receptor was identified in a human donor in good health. The CDR3, as DNA: TGTGCCACGGGAAACAGGGGGCGCCTGGGGGACACTGAAGCTTTCTTT. As protein: CATGNRGRLGDTEAFF.